These 13 T cell receptor beta chains share one sample of origin, sequenced in a study of T cells after yellow fever vaccination. MiXCR, applied by TCRdb to the 5' RACE reads, yields one record per CDR3 protein. The sample lists about 300,000 distinct CDR3 sequences, 7.5% to 9% seen once, with about 3.5% in the top ten. The sample was CD4+ T cells sorted from PBMCs, taken 5 days after the yellow fever booster vaccination. The receptors stem from a man aged 18 to 30 who received the YFV17D yellow fever vaccine.

Written as DNA, the CDR3 is TGTGCCAGCAGCGTAGGAATGGCGGGGGGCCAAGGAGAGACCCAGTACTTC. It encodes CASSVGMAGGQGETQYF. The genes are TRBV9 and TRBJ2-5, with 8 bases lining up with TRBD2. CDR1 is SGDLS, CDR2 YYNGEE, per germline. There are 17 residues in the CDR3. The V segment lost 0 bases and the J segment 4 bases; nucleotides outside the gene matches: 11.

This clonotype was found many times. The V and J genes are TRBV6-6 and TRBJ2-7; maybe TRBD2 (5 bases). Between the trimmed V and J ends, which lost 2 bases and 5 bases, there was a span of 10 bases. Germline loops: CDR1 MNHNY, CDR2 SVGAGI (reference sequence). This CDR3 has 13 residues. CDR3 DNA: TGTGCCAGCAGTTACGCGCCGGAGGACGAGCAGTACTTC. As protein: CASSYAPEDEQYF.

This clonotype was counted a few times. The gene calls are TRBV7-3 and TRBJ1-2, with 8 bases lining up with TRBD1. The germline gives CDR1 SGHTA, CDR2 FQGTGA. J lost 9 bases, V lost 5 bases, and 5 bases had no gene match. The CDR3 sequence is 12 residues long. The CDR3 sequence is CASSPTGESYTF. The CDR3 DNA sequence: TGTGCCAGCAGCCCGACAGGGGAAAGCTACACCTTC.

This clonotype was detected a few times. V gene TRBV7-2 combines with J gene TRBJ1-2; no clear D. The CDR3 has 12 residues. Trimming left V 7 bases short and J 6 bases short, with 12 bases between. Germline CDR1 SGHTA, CDR2 FQGNSA. CDR3 bases: TGTGCCAGCAAGGAGTTCGGGCATGGCTACACCTTC. Translation: CASKEFGHGYTF.

This clonotype was recorded at least ten times. The CDR3 sequence: CATSRAVAGGNEQFF. The CDR3 coding sequence is TGTGCCACCAGCAGAGCGGTAGCGGGGGGCAATGAGCAGTTCTTC. The chain employs TRBV15 and TRBJ2-1, with 10 bases aligning to TRBD2. The CDR3 is 15 residues long. Germline-derived CDR1 and CDR2 are LNHNV and YYDKDF (reference sequence). With 1 base clipped from V and 6 bases from J, the junction kept 3 bases outside the gene matches. Together with reference TRBV15 and TRBJ2-1, the CDR3 gives the full variable domain: DAMVIQNPRYQVTQFGKPVTLSCSQTLNHNVMYWYQQKSSQAPKLLFHYYDKDFNNEADTPDNFQSRRPNTSFCFLDIRSPGLGDTAMYLCATSRAVAGGNEQFFGPGTRLTVL.

This clonotype turned up a few times. V and J are TRBV5-4 and TRBJ1-6; D uncertain. Germline V gene sequence: CDR1 SGHNT, CDR2 YYREEE (reference sequence). Trimming removed 4 bases from V and 0 bases from J, with 14 bases in between. The CDR3 runs 17 residues. In DNA, the CDR3 is TGTGCCAGCAGCATAAACATTGTGAGCTCCTATAATTCACCCCTCCACTTT. Amino acids: CASSINIVSSYNSPLHF.

This clonotype was recorded many times. The CDR3 coding sequence is TGTGCCAGCAGTGAGTCCCGGTTAGGCAATCAGCCCCAGCATTTT. Translation: CASSESRLGNQPQHF. The chain joins TRBV25-1 to TRBJ1-5; D gene uncertain. The germline V and J ends were trimmed by 3 bases and 2 bases, with 11 bases remaining between them. Looked up from germline, CDR1 is MGHDK and CDR2 is SYGVNS. The CDR3 contains 15 residues.

The chain combines TRBV29-1 with TRBJ2-2, with 10 bases lining up with TRBD1. This CDR3 is built from 14 residues. The germline CDR1 and CDR2 sequences are SQVTM and ANQGSEA. V was clipped by 8 bases and J by 3 bases; unmatched bases: 6. CDR3 nucleotides: TGCAGCATCCGACAGGGGGCGGACACCGGGGAGCTGTTTTTT. It codes for CSIRQGADTGELFF.

This clonotype was picked up many times. The V gene is TRBV5-1, the J gene TRBJ1-2; TRBD1 might be the D (5 bases). The V gene's germline CDR1 is SGHRS and CDR2 YFSETQ. This CDR3 has 15 amino acids. Trimming took 1 base from V and 8 from J, leaving 18 bases between them. The CDR3 is CASSLWQGLLVGYTF. In nucleotides, the CDR3 is TGCGCCAGCAGCTTGTGGCAGGGACTACTAGTCGGCTACACCTTC.

The sample holds a few counts of this clonotype. This chain links TRBV6-1 with TRBJ2-3; D perhaps matches TRBD1 (6 bases). The V and J ends lost 5 bases and 6 bases respectively, with 15 bases between them. This CDR3 spans 14 amino acids. From germline, CDR1 is MNHNS and CDR2 SASEGT. CDR3 coding DNA: TGTGCCAGCAGTACGGGACACGGTGTTGATACGCAGTATTTT. Translating gives CASSTGHGVDTQYF.

The gene calls are TRBV30 and TRBJ1-5; D gene unclear. Trimming took off 3 bases at V and 6 bases at J, with 15 bases between the two ends. The CDR3 covers 14 residues. The germline V gene has CDR1 GTSNPN and CDR2 SVGIG (reference sequence). The CDR3 is CAWSPLNPGQPQHF. CDR3 DNA sequence: TGTGCCTGGAGCCCTTTGAATCCCGGTCAGCCCCAGCATTTT.

This chain uses TRBV6-6 with TRBJ1-5, with a tentative D call TRBD1 (5 bases). CDR1 is MNHNY and CDR2 is SVGAGI in the germline V gene (reference sequence). The CDR3 extends over 15 amino acids. V lost 5 bases to trimming and J lost 2 bases, with 13 bases between them. CDR3 sequence (DNA): TGTGCCAGCAGTGCCTCGGGGGTAGGCAATCAGCCCCAGCATTTT. Translation gives CASSASGVGNQPQHF.

The V and J genes are TRBV11-2 and TRBJ2-6, with 10 nucleotides matching TRBD1. Germline-derived CDR1 and CDR2 are SGHAT and FQNNGV. With 4 bases clipped from V and 0 bases from J, the junction kept 9 bases outside the gene matches. The CDR3 contains 19 residues. The CDR3 bases are TGTGCCAGCAGCTCGTTCCTTCGGACAGGGGGCTCTGGGGCCAACGTCCTGACTTTC. This sequence encodes CASSSFLRTGGSGANVLTF.